This T cell receptor (beta chain) was found in a study of patients and donors after allogeneic stem cell transplantation. TCRdb recomputed calls from the RT-PCR reads with MiXCR, one row per CDR3 protein. The sample gives 400,000 to 500,000 distinct CDR3 sequences, 16% of which show up once; around 6.8% is in the top ten. Trimming took off 4 bases at V and 9 bases at J, with 17 bases between the two ends. The CDR3 spans 14 residues. Germline assignment: CDR1 SGHRS and CDR2 YFSETQ. This clonotype occurred many times. The sequenced sample was blood, either unsorted or a sorted T cell fraction (not recorded which). The rearrangement links TRBV5-1 to TRBJ2-1; D not resolved. The source of this sequence is a human donor who was either an allogeneic HSCT recipient or a stem cell or donor lymphocyte infusion donor (not recorded which). It is not recorded whose cells these are; they may come from a transplant donor. The CDR3 reads CASSPGTVWREQFF. CDR3 nucleotide sequence: TGCGCCAGCAGCCCAGGAACCGTCTGGCGTGAGCAGTTCTTC.